This TCR beta chain was recorded in a study of T cell responses to AZD1222 COVID-19 vaccine. This CDR3 has 13 amino acids. Germline lookup yields CDR1 GTSNPN and CDR2 SVGIG (reference sequence). V lost 4 bases and J lost 9, with 13 bases in between. Sequencing was performed with immunoSEQ multiplex PCR; in TCRdb, only in-frame clones are kept and a portion is missing. The sample shows about 96,000 clones, nearly 90% of them seen only once. Source: peripheral blood, taken on day 0 of AZD1222 vaccination. The chain recombines TRBV30 with TRBJ1-6; D gene uncertain. The TCR sequence derives from an adult in good health. The CDR3 nucleotides read TGTGCCTGGACCCCAGAGCCGGGTTCACCCCTCCACTTT. Its translation is CAWTPEPGSPLHF.